The sample holds a few counts of the clone carrying this TCR beta chain. As yet, its antigen is unknown. The sample originates from a study of regulatory T cells in long-lasting Graves disease. Overall study findings and caveats: Persistent disease samples used TRBV28, TRBJ1-2 and TRBJ2-5 preferentially. Public clonotype sharing was higher in persistent than newly diagnosed patients.

The trim removed 6 bases at V and 4 bases at J, leaving 8 bases unmatched. Germline lookup yields CDR1 SNHLY and CDR2 FYNNEI. The CDR3 runs to 14 residues. According to the study, TCR beta libraries were built with iRepertoire HTBI primers and CDR3-region Arm-PCR. TCRdb reprocessed the multiplex PCR reads via MiXCR and lists one record per CDR3 protein. The repertoire includes roughly 500,000 distinct CDR3 sequences, 14% of them detected once, and approximately 15% sits in the top ten. Time point in this sample: newly diagnosed GD, antithyroid drugs for less than 3 months. The TCR library was made from RNA that had been extracted from PBMCs in TRIzol. American Thyroid Association guidelines were used to diagnose Graves' disease. This sample was also put to use in a study of T cells in Graves' hyperthyroidism and ophthalmopathy.

The V and J genes are TRBV2 and TRBJ2-5; 7 nucleotides match TRBD1. The starting material was peripheral blood mononuclear cells (PBMCs), obtained at new diagnosis, from a patient treated with antithyroid drugs. The origin of this receptor is a woman in her fifties or sixties with Graves disease. In nucleotides, the CDR3 is TGTGCCAGCAGCCCGCTTCGACAGGGAGAGACCCAGTACTTC. Protein: CASSPLRQGETQYF. The full variable domain, with the rest looked up from reference TRBV2 and TRBJ2-5, is EPEVTQTPSHQVTQMGQEVILRCVPISNHLYFYWYRQILGQKVEFLVSFYNNEISEKSEIFDDQFSVERPDGSNFTLKIRSTKLEDSAMYFCASSPLRQGETQYFGPGTRLLVL.